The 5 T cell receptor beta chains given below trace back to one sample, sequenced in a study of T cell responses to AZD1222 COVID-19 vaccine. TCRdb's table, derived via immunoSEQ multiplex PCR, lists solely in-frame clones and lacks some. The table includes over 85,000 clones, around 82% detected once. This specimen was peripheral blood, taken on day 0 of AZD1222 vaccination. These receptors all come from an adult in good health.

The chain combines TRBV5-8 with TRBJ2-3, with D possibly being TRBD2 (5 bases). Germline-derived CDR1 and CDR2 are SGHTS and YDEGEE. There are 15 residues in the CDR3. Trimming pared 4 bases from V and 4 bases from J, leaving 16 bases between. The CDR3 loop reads CASSPTPARADTQYF. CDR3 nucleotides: TGTGCCAGCAGCCCGACTCCAGCGAGGGCAGATACGCAGTATTTT.

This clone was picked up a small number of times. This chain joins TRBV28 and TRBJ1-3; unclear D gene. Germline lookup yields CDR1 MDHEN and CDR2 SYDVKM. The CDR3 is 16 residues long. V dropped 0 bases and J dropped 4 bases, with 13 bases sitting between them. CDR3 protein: CASSLWTGSFGNTIYF. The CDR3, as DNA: TGTGCCAGCAGTTTATGGACCGGGTCGTTCGGAAACACCATATATTTT.

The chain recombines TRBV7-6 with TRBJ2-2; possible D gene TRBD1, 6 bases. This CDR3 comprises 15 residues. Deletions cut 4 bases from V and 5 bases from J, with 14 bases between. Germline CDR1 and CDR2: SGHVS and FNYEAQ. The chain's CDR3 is CASSSNRERTGELFF. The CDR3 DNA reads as TGTGCCAGCAGCTCGAACAGGGAACGAACCGGGGAGCTGTTTTTT.

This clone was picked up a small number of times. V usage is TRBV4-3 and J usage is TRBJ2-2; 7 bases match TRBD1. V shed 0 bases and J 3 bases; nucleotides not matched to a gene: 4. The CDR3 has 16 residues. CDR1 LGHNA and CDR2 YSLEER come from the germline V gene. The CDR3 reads CASSQDSRGYTGELFF. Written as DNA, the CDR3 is TGCGCCAGCAGCCAAGACAGCAGGGGGTACACCGGGGAGCTGTTTTTT.

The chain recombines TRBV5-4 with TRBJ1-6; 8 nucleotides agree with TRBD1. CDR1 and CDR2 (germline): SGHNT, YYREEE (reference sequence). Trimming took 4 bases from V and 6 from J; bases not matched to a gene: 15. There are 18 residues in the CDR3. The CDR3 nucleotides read TGTGCCAGCAGCCGAAATCCCAATACAGGGGGGACTAATTCACCCCTCCACTTT. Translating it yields CASSRNPNTGGTNSPLHF. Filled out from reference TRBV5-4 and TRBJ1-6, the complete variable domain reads ETGVTQSPTHLIKTRGQQVTLRCSSQSGHNTVSWYQQALGQGPQFIFQYYREEENGRGNFPPRFSGLQFPNYSSELNVNALELDDSALYLCASSRNPNTGGTNSPLHFGNGTRLTVT.